Presented here are 31 T cell receptor beta chains from one specimen sequenced in a study of T cells in Graves' hyperthyroidism and ophthalmopathy. RNA transcripts yielded amplified TCR beta CDR3 regions. Carried out on the TCR CDR3, a first-round RT-PCR used the HTBI primer set. TCRdb processed the multiplex PCR reads anew with MiXCR; each CDR3 protein has one entry. Of a few hundred thousand distinct CDR3 sequences detected, 15% appear once; the ten largest clones hold approximately 32%. Specimen: blood. Receptors were obtained from a woman in her twenties or thirties with Graves' hyperthyroidism.

This clonotype has a count of ten or more. This rearrangement joins TRBV2 to TRBJ2-5, with 11 bases aligning to TRBD2. The germline V gene encodes CDR1 SNHLY and CDR2 FYNNEI. J lost 6 bases, V lost 6 bases, and 9 bases had no gene match. The CDR3 totals 15 residues. The chain's CDR3 is CASRPTSGGAQTQYF. CDR3 in DNA: TGTGCCAGCAGACCCACTAGCGGGGGCGCACAGACCCAGTACTTC.

In regard to this clonotype: This may arise from a read error, as a much more abundant clone is one base away. The chain carries TRBV12-5 and TRBJ1-5, with 10 bases matching TRBD1. The better agreement between TRBJ2-3 and the DNA end casts doubt on the J call. Per the germline V gene, CDR1 is LGHNT and CDR2 is FRNRAP. This CDR3 has 19 amino acids. The CDR3 region has the DNA TGTGCTAGTGGCCGCCGCGCCGCGGACAGGGGGTTCTCCAATCAGCCCCAGTATTTT. This translates into CASGRRAADRGFSNQPQYF.

The J gene is TRBJ2-1, the V gene TRBV6-2 or TRBV6-3; TRBD2 matches at 10 bases. With V trimmed by 2 bases and J by 6 bases, 4 bases remained unmatched. The CDR3 has 15 residues. Germline lookup yields CDR1 MNHEY and CDR2 SVGEGT. CDR3 nucleotide sequence: TGTGCCAGCAGTTACATACTAGCGGGAAGCAATGAGCAGTTCTTC. Amino acid sequence: CASSYILAGSNEQFF.

This clonotype has ten or more counts. The chain joins TRBV24-1 to TRBJ2-5; TRBD2 matches at 11 bases. CDR1 and CDR2 from the germline V gene are KGHDR and SFDVKD. With V trimmed by 7 bases and J by 4 bases, 7 bases remained unmatched. The CDR3 has 15 amino acids. The CDR3 here is CATRETSGSAETQYF. CDR3 DNA sequence: TGTGCCACCAGGGAAACTAGCGGGAGTGCAGAGACCCAGTACTTC.

This clonotype was found many times. The chain links TRBV28 to TRBJ1-3; D is undetermined. Trimming took 3 bases from V and 8 from J, leaving 17 bases between them. CDR1 MDHEN and CDR2 SYDVKM come from the germline V gene. The CDR3 runs 15 residues. The CDR3 is CASSFRGSLRDTIYF. For the CDR3, the DNA is TGTGCCAGCAGTTTCCGAGGTTCTCTTCGGGACACCATATATTTT.

This clonotype was detected ten times or more. The chain recombines TRBV7-2 with TRBJ2-5; TRBD2 matches at 12 bases. The CDR3 consists of 16 residues. V lost 2 bases and J lost 5; bases outside the gene matches: 6. The germline V gene has CDR1 SGHTA and CDR2 FQGNSA. The CDR3 reads CASSLRWTSGTETQYF. CDR3 nucleotide sequence: TGTGCCAGCAGCTTACGATGGACTAGCGGGACTGAGACCCAGTACTTC.

J is TRBJ2-7 and V is TRBV5-6; perhaps TRBD2 as D (6 bases). Germline CDR1 is SGHDT and CDR2 is YYEEEE. V was clipped by 1 base and J by 4 bases, with 15 bases between them. The CDR3 has 15 residues. The CDR3 nucleotides read TGTGCCAGCAGCTTGCAGGACGGGAGTGTTTACGAGCAGTACTTC. Residues: CASSLQDGSVYEQYF.

This clonotype was detected many times. This chain joins TRBV6-5 and TRBJ2-7; D is unresolved. The CDR3 contains 15 residues. Germline assignment: CDR1 MNHEY and CDR2 SVGAGI. Deletions cut 0 bases from V and 0 bases from J, with 9 bases between. The CDR3 DNA reads as TGTGCCAGCAGTTACTCTCTCGTTGACTCCTACGAGCAGTACTTC. Protein sequence: CASSYSLVDSYEQYF.

This clonotype was observed a handful of times. V is TRBV7-8 and J is TRBJ2-7, with D unresolved. Trimming removed 0 bases from V and 4 bases from J, with 7 bases in between. This CDR3 has 13 amino acids. The germline V gene has CDR1 SGHVS and CDR2 FQNEAQ. The CDR3 loop is CASSLADWYEQYF. The CDR3, as DNA: TGTGCCAGCAGCTTAGCCGACTGGTACGAGCAGTACTTC.

This clonotype was recorded a few times. The chain recombines TRBV7-9 with TRBJ2-1, with a tentative D call TRBD1 (6 bases). Germline assignment: CDR1 SEHNR and CDR2 FQNEAQ (reference sequence). V lost 1 base, J lost 3 bases, and 7 bases lay in between. The CDR3 has 14 amino acids. CDR3 loop: CASSLGTDYNEQFF. For the CDR3, the DNA is TGTGCCAGCAGCTTAGGGACAGACTACAATGAGCAGTTCTTC. Based on the CDR3 plus reference TRBV7-9 and TRBJ2-1, the full variable domain is DTGVSQNPRHKITKRGQNVTFRCDPISEHNRLYWYRQTLGQGPEFLTYFQNEAQLEKSRLLSDRFSAERPKGSFSTLEIQRTEQGDSAMYLCASSLGTDYNEQFFGPGTRLTVL.

The chain employs TRBV7-9 and TRBJ2-1; TRBD2 matches at 7 bases. Germline-derived CDR1 and CDR2 are SEHNR and FQNEAQ (reference sequence). There are 15 residues in the CDR3. Trimming removed 2 bases from V and 4 bases from J; junction bases left unmatched: 5. DNA of the CDR3: TGTGCCAGCAGCTTAAGGGCTAGCGGATACAATGAGCAGTTCTTC. Translation gives CASSLRASGYNEQFF.

This clonotype appeared many times. This chain joins TRBV3-1 and TRBJ2-7; D uncertain. The CDR3 totals 13 residues. From germline, CDR1 is LGHDT and CDR2 YNNKEL (reference sequence). V lost 3 bases and J lost 3, with 9 bases in between. Written as DNA, the CDR3 is TGTGCCAGCAGCCATTATGCTAGCTACGAGCAGTACTTC. This translates into CASSHYASYEQYF.

A few counts support this clonotype. The rearrangement uses TRBV15 and TRBJ1-5; possible D gene TRBD1, 6 bases. CDR3 size: 15 residues. Between the trimmed V and J ends, which lost 5 bases and 2 bases, there was a span of 13 bases. Germline values: CDR1 LNHNV, CDR2 YYDKDF (reference sequence). Written as DNA, the CDR3 is TGTGCCACCAGCCCCCGGGACACAGGCAATCAGCCCCAGCATTTT. Translation gives CATSPRDTGNQPQHF.

This clonotype came up many times. This sequence joins TRBV28 and TRBJ2-2; 11 nucleotides line up with TRBD1. The germline CDR1 and CDR2 sequences are MDHEN and SYDVKM. V lost 3 bases, J lost 6 bases, and 3 bases stayed unmatched. The CDR3 length is 15 residues. CDR3: CASSFWTGGSGELFF. The CDR3 nucleotides read TGTGCCAGCAGTTTTTGGACAGGGGGCTCCGGGGAGCTGTTTTTT. Supplemented by reference TRBV28 and TRBJ2-2, the full variable domain reads DVKVTQSSRYLVKRTGEKVFLECVQDMDHENMFWYRQDPGLGLRLIYFSYDVKMKEKGDIPEGYSVSREKKERFSLILESASTNQTSMYLCASSFWTGGSGELFFGEGSRLTVL.

The sample holds a few counts of this clonotype. This chain joins TRBV5-1 and TRBJ2-3, with 7 positions matching TRBD2. Trimming removed 3 bases from V and 4 bases from J; junction bases left unmatched: 5. The CDR3 contains 14 residues. Germline V gene sequence: CDR1 SGHRS, CDR2 YFSETQ. The CDR3 here is CASSSSLAADTQYF. As DNA, the CDR3 is TGCGCCAGCAGCTCCTCCCTAGCGGCAGATACGCAGTATTTT.

This clonotype was seen repeatedly, ten times or more. The chain is built from TRBV2 and TRBJ2-3; D is possibly TRBD1 or TRBD2 (5 bases each). V lost 3 bases and J 10 bases, leaving 11 bases between the germline ends. CDR3 length: 12 residues. CDR1 is SNHLY, CDR2 FYNNEI, per germline. The CDR3 protein is CASSDGGSSQYF. CDR3 sequence (DNA): TGTGCCAGCAGTGATGGGGGTTCTTCGCAGTATTTT.

In this sample, this clonotype turned up many times. This chain joins TRBV15 and TRBJ2-1; D perhaps matches TRBD2 (6 bases). V lost 2 bases and J lost 3, with 11 bases in between. The length of the CDR3 is 15 residues. CDR1 is LNHNV and CDR2 is YYDKDF in the germline V gene (reference sequence). The CDR3 sequence: CATSRSSGVYNEQFF. The CDR3 DNA sequence: TGTGCCACCAGCAGATCGTCGGGGGTCTACAATGAGCAGTTCTTC.

This clonotype showed up just a few times. J is TRBJ2-1 and V is TRBV9; TRBD2 aligns across 9 bases. V shed 4 bases and J 7 bases; nucleotides not matched to a gene: 9. This CDR3 has 15 amino acids. The V gene's germline CDR1 is SGDLS and CDR2 YYNGEE. CDR3 sequence: CASSLAGVGLNEQFF. CDR3 nucleotide sequence: TGTGCCAGCAGCTTAGCGGGAGTTGGGCTAAATGAGCAGTTCTTC.

This clonotype appeared many times. CDR3 sequence: CASSLGPSYNEQFF. DNA for the CDR3: TGTGCCAGCAGTTTGGGCCCCTCCTACAATGAGCAGTTCTTC. The chain is built from TRBV27 and TRBJ2-1, with no clear D. CDR1 is MNHEY, CDR2 SMNVEV, per germline (reference sequence). CDR3 length equals 14 residues. Trimming shortened V by 3 bases and J by 0 bases, and 6 bases separated the two germline ends.

This clonotype appeared many times. V and J are TRBV28 and TRBJ2-1, with 8 bases aligning to TRBD2. Trimming at V came to 2 bases and at J to 13 bases, leaving 4 bases not matched to a gene. This CDR3 comprises 12 residues. Germline assignment: CDR1 MDHEN and CDR2 SYDVKM. Here the CDR3 DNA reads TGTGCCAGCAGTTTAGGTAGCGGGGTTCAGTTCTTC. Translating gives CASSLGSGVQFF.

This clonotype was found many times. J is TRBJ2-1 and V is TRBV20-1, with 11 bases fitting TRBD2. There are 16 residues in the CDR3. Trimming at V came to 8 bases and at J to 5 bases, leaving 14 bases not matched to a gene. Germline lookup yields CDR1 DFQATT and CDR2 SNEGSKA (reference sequence). For the CDR3, the DNA is TGCAGTCCCGATGCCTTTGGGACTAGCGGAAACAATGAGCAGTTCTTC. This gives the protein CSPDAFGTSGNNEQFF.

The J gene is TRBJ1-5, the V gene TRBV7-6; D unclear. With 1 base removed from V and 1 base from J, the gap between germline ends came to 8 bases. This CDR3 comprises 15 residues. Per the germline V gene, CDR1 is SGHVS and CDR2 is FNYEAQ. CDR3 in DNA: TGTGCCAGCAGCTTAGAACGTGACAGCAATCAGCCCCAGCATTTT. Translating it yields CASSLERDSNQPQHF.

This clonotype was recorded many times. J is TRBJ1-4 and V is TRBV12-3 or TRBV12-4; D possibly corresponds to TRBD1 (5 bases). This CDR3 is built from 14 residues. The germline V and J ends were trimmed by 3 bases and 3 bases, with 8 bases remaining between them. This CDR3 is CASSLTVANEKLFF. CDR3 in DNA: TGTGCCAGCAGTTTGACAGTGGCTAATGAAAAACTGTTTTTT.

This clonotype was found a few times. This rearrangement joins TRBV9 to TRBJ1-2, with D possibly matching TRBD1 (6 bases). The CDR3 is 15 residues long. V gave up 6 bases and J gave up 4 bases, with 19 bases separating them. Germline V gives CDR1 SGDLS, CDR2 YYNGEE. The chain's CDR3 is CASTPTGGGVYGYTF. The DNA of the CDR3 is TGTGCCAGCACACCGACGGGGGGCGGCGTCTATGGCTACACCTTC.

This clonotype was counted between two and nine times. J is TRBJ2-5 and V is TRBV7-8; either TRBD1 or TRBD2 may fit D (6 bases each). Germline-derived CDR1 and CDR2 are SGHVS and FQNEAQ. There are 15 residues in the CDR3. The ends were cut back, 2 bases at V and 5 bases at J, with 15 bases in the middle. The CDR3 bases are TGTGCCAGCAGCTTAAAGGGGGGAAGGTGGGAGACCCAGTACTTC. Translating gives CASSLKGGRWETQYF.

This clonotype was detected ten times or more. The V and J genes are TRBV28 and TRBJ2-3; 9 nucleotides agree with TRBD1. J was trimmed by 6 bases and V by 4 bases; bases with no gene match: 5. Germline V gives CDR1 MDHEN, CDR2 SYDVKM. The CDR3 is made up of 14 amino acids. DNA for the CDR3: TGTGCCAGCAGTTCTCTGACAGGGGGGGATACGCAGTATTTT. The encoded protein is CASSSLTGGDTQYF.

The CDR3 DNA is TGCGCCAGCAGCCACCGAATTAACACCGGGGAGCTGTTTTTT. It yields the protein CASSHRINTGELFF. The V and J genes are TRBV4-1 and TRBJ2-2; D is unclear. Germline-derived CDR1 and CDR2 are MGHRA and YSYEKL. This CDR3 region has 14 residues. The germline V and J ends were trimmed by 3 bases and 2 bases, with 7 bases remaining between them.

At least ten counts were recorded for this clonotype. The V and J genes are TRBV27 and TRBJ2-5, with 10 nucleotides matching TRBD2. V gave up 5 bases and J gave up 5 bases; unmatched junction bases: 14. The CDR3 sequence is 17 residues long. Germline loops: CDR1 MNHEY, CDR2 SMNVEV (reference sequence). Here the CDR3 reads CASSPSASGSYRETQYF. For the CDR3, the DNA is TGTGCCAGCAGTCCCAGTGCTAGCGGGAGCTACCGGGAGACCCAGTACTTC.

The sample holds a few counts of this clonotype. This sequence joins TRBV20-1 and TRBJ2-7; TRBD2 matches 7 bases. CDR1 is DFQATT and CDR2 is SNEGSKA in the germline V gene (reference sequence). The CDR3 has 14 amino acids. With V trimmed by 5 bases and J by 0 bases, 7 bases remained unmatched. CDR3 coding DNA: TGCAGTGCTCCCCCCCGGGGGGACTCCTACGAGCAGTACTTC. Translation: CSAPPRGDSYEQYF.

This clonotype was recorded at least ten times. The rearrangement uses TRBV30 and TRBJ1-2, with 9 nucleotides matching TRBD1. The ends lost 0 bases at V and 8 bases at J; junction bases unmatched: 10. Germline V gene lookup returns CDR1 GTSNPN and CDR2 SVGIG (reference sequence). The CDR3 totals 15 residues. CDR3 sequence (DNA): TGTGCCTGGAGTGTCCGAATTGGACAGGGGTACGGCTACACCTTC. It codes for CAWSVRIGQGYGYTF.

About this clonotype itself: A much larger clone lies a single base off, so this may be a read error. CDR3: CATSLGTQLGNEQFF. The CDR3 DNA is TGTGCCACCAGTCTCGGAACCCAGTTAGGGAATGAGCAGTTCTTC. V is TRBV24-1 and J is TRBJ2-1; the D is unclear. Germline V gene sequence: CDR1 KGHDR, CDR2 SFDVKD. V lost 6 bases to trimming and J lost 7 bases, with 18 bases between them. CDR3 length: 15 amino acids.